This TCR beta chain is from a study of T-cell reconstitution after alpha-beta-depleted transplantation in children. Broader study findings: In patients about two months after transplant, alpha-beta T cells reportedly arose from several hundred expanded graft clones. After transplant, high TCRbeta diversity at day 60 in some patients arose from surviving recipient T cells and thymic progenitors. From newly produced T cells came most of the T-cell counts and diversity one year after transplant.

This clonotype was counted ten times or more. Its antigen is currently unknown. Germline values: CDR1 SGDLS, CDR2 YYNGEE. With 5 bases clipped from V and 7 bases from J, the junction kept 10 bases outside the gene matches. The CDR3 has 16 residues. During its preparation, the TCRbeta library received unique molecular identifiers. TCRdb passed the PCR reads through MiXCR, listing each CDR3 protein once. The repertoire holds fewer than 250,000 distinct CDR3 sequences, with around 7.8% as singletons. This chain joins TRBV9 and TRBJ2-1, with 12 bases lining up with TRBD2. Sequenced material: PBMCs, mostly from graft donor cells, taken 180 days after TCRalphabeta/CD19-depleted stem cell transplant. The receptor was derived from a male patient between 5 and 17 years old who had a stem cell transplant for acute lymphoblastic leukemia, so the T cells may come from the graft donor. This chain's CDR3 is CASSAPSGGAFNEQFF. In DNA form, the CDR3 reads TGTGCCAGCAGTGCTCCTAGCGGGGGGGCTTTTAATGAGCAGTTCTTC.